This T cell receptor beta chain was profiled in a study of metastatic and nonmetastatic thyroid tumors. Turning to the study itself: Thyroid patients, malignant and benign, had repertoires compared across blood and tumor or nodule tissue.

Thyroid surgery took place with no prior treatment in any patient. This clone was counted at least ten times. Its matching antigen is unknown. CDR3 size: 15 residues. V gave up 0 bases and J gave up 9 bases; unmatched junction bases: 8. The germline gives CDR1 SGDLS, CDR2 YYNGEE. Source study methods: Across clinicopathological groups, CDR3 differences served as the basis for building a distant-metastasis classifier for papillary thyroid cancer. MiXCR re-clonotyped the PCR reads for TCRdb. In this record, the V and J calls reflect TCRdb's handling and not the investigators' own analysis. The table shows tens of thousands of clones, with about 15% occurring only once. Study findings and constraints: Reportedly, malignant thyroid tumors had significantly higher TCR beta diversity than benign nodules, in blood and tumor.

This TCR came from a female donor with papillary thyroid cancer or a benign thyroid nodule (not recorded which). Some clones in this sample may be carry-over from other donors' samples. This sequence joins TRBV9 and TRBJ2-3; 9 nucleotides agree with TRBD2. The sequencing input was blood. Here the CDR3 DNA reads TGTGCCAGCAGCGTAGTAGCGGGAGAGTTTGAGACGCAGTATTTT. It is translated as CASSVVAGEFETQYF.